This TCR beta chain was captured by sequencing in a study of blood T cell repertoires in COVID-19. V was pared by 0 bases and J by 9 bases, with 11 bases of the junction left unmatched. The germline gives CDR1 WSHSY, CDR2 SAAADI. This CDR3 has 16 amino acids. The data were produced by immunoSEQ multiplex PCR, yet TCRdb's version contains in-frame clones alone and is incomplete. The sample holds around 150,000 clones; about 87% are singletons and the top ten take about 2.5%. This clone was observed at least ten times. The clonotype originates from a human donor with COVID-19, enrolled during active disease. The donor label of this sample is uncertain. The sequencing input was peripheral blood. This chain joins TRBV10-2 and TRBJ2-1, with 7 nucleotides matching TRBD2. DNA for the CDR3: TGCGCCAGCAGTGAGTCCGCTAGCGGATTTGTGGGTGAGCAGTTCTTC. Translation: CASSESASGFVGEQFF.